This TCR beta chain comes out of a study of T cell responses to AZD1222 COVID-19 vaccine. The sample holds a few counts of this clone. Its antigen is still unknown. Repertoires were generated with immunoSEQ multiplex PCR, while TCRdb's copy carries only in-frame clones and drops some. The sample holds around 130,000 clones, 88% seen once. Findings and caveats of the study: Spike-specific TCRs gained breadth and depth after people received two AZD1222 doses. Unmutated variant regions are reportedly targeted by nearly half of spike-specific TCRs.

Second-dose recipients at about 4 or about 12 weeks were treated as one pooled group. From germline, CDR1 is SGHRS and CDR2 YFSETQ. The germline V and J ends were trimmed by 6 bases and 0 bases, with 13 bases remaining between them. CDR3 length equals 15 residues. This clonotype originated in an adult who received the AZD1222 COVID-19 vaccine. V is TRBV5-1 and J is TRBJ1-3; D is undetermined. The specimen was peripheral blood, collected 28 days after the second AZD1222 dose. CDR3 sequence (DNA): TGCGCCAGCACCGACACGACGGTCTCTGGAAACACCATATATTTT. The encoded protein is CASTDTTVSGNTIYF.